Sequencing of this TCR beta chain was carried out in a study of control samples from healthy donors and cancer patients. Measured with immunoSEQ multiplex PCR; TCRdb has only the in-frame clones, and not every one. The sample gives about 89,000 clones, 70% to 90% of which show up once; more than 2% is in the top ten. The CDR3 contains 15 residues. V shed 1 base and J 7 bases; nucleotides not matched to a gene: 6. In germline, CDR1 is SGHDT, CDR2 YYEEEE. This clone appeared a single time. The receptor was derived from a woman in her 40s in good health. The sequenced sample consisted of blood. The chain carries TRBV5-6 and TRBJ1-4, with 8 bases matching TRBD1. CDR3 loop: CASSLQDRVGEKLFF. Here the CDR3 DNA reads TGTGCCAGCAGCTTGCAGGACAGGGTGGGTGAAAAACTGTTTTTT.